A selection of T cell receptor beta chains follows, all from one sample in a study of PD-L1 blockade in urothelial cancer. Profiled with immunoSEQ multiplex PCR; TCRdb holds only in-frame clones, not every one. This table holds about 120,000 clones, 86% found once. The specimen comprised PBMCs, sampled around atezolizumab (anti-PD-L1) treatment. The receptors were sampled from a man in his forties or fifties with urothelial cancer. CDR3s include the opening cysteine and the closing phenylalanine or tryptophan. Each record gives: V gene, J gene, D gene, clone size, CDR3 protein, CDR3 DNA. The D gene is left open where the match is weak. Expanded clones get a size class; other rows say once, few or many, or leave the size out.

v_gene: TRBV5-5; j_gene: TRBJ1-5; d_gene: -; abundance: -; CDR3aa: CASSLAWSGEYNQPQHF; CDR3nt: TGTGCCAGCAGCTTGGCCTGGTCAGGGGAGTACAATCAGCCCCAGCATTTT
v_gene: TRBV11-2; j_gene: TRBJ2-3; d_gene: TRBD2; abundance: -; CDR3aa: CASSQIAGVGTDTQYF; CDR3nt: TGTGCCAGCAGCCAAATAGCGGGAGTTGGCACAGATACGCAGTATTTT
v_gene: TRBV28; j_gene: TRBJ2-7; d_gene: TRBD1; abundance: once; CDR3aa: CASRVGTGVFNEQYF; CDR3nt: TGTGCCAGCCGGGTCGGGACAGGGGTATTTAACGAGCAGTACTTC
v_gene: TRBV5-1; j_gene: TRBJ2-7; d_gene: TRBD1; abundance: -; CDR3aa: CASSQGADYEQYF; CDR3nt: TGCGCCAGCAGTCAGGGGGCGGACTACGAGCAGTACTTC
v_gene: TRBV29-1; j_gene: TRBJ2-6; d_gene: -; abundance: -; CDR3aa: CSVEVGAGANVLTF; CDR3nt: TGCAGCGTTGAAGTAGGGGCTGGGGCCAACGTCCTGACTTTC
v_gene: TRBV7-2; j_gene: TRBJ1-6; d_gene: -; abundance: few; CDR3aa: CASSLAQGFGNSPLHF; CDR3nt: TGTGCCAGCAGCTTAGCCCAGGGTTTTGGGAATTCACCCCTCCACTTT
v_gene: TRBV9; j_gene: TRBJ2-2; d_gene: -; abundance: -; CDR3aa: CASSVRWAGNPGELFF; CDR3nt: TGTGCCAGCAGCGTCAGGTGGGCGGGAAACCCCGGGGAGCTGTTTTTT
v_gene: TRBV9; j_gene: TRBJ1-2; d_gene: -; abundance: -; CDR3aa: CASSALTRDKPREEYGYTF; CDR3nt: TGTGCCAGCAGCGCCCTGACCCGGGACAAACCAAGAGAGGAATATGGCTACACCTTC
v_gene: TRBV27; j_gene: TRBJ2-1; d_gene: TRBD1; abundance: -; CDR3aa: CASSLRQGDYNEQFF; CDR3nt: TGTGCCAGCAGTCTTAGACAGGGGGACTACAATGAGCAGTTCTTC
v_gene: TRBV5-1; j_gene: TRBJ2-7; d_gene: -; abundance: -; CDR3aa: CASSSDSSYEQYF; CDR3nt: TGCGCCAGCAGCTCGGACAGCTCCTACGAGCAGTACTTC
v_gene: TRBV7-9; j_gene: TRBJ2-2; d_gene: -; abundance: few; CDR3aa: CASSLAAGFYTGELFF; CDR3nt: TGTGCCAGCAGCTTAGCGGCGGGTTTCTACACCGGGGAGCTGTTTTTT
v_gene: TRBV30; j_gene: TRBJ2-1; d_gene: TRBD2; abundance: -; CDR3aa: CALLKGLAGGPSYNEQFF; CDR3nt: TGTGCCTTACTCAAGGGACTAGCGGGAGGGCCATCCTACAATGAGCAGTTCTTC
v_gene: TRBV11-3; j_gene: TRBJ2-5; d_gene: TRBD1; abundance: -; CDR3aa: CASSLFTQQGQLNFQETQYF; CDR3nt: TGTGCCAGCAGCTTATTTACCCAACAGGGACAGCTCAATTTCCAAGAGACCCAGTACTTC
v_gene: TRBV7-9; j_gene: TRBJ2-2; d_gene: TRBD1; abundance: -; CDR3aa: CARMDRAAGELFF; CDR3nt: TGTGCCAGAATGGACAGGGCGGCCGGGGAGCTGTTTTTT
v_gene: TRBV19; j_gene: TRBJ2-1; d_gene: TRBD1; abundance: -; CDR3aa: CASRITGGLSYNEQFF; CDR3nt: TGTGCCAGTAGGATAACAGGGGGCCTCTCCTACAATGAGCAGTTCTTC
v_gene: TRBV15; j_gene: TRBJ2-1; d_gene: -; abundance: -; CDR3aa: CATHPRSESSYNEQFF; CDR3nt: TGTGCCACCCACCCGAGGTCGGAAAGCTCCTACAATGAGCAGTTCTTC
v_gene: TRBV2; j_gene: TRBJ2-2; d_gene: -; abundance: -; CDR3aa: CASSDRVYTGELFF; CDR3nt: TGTGCCAGCAGTGACAGGGTATACACCGGGGAGCTGTTTTTT
v_gene: TRBV7-6; j_gene: TRBJ2-2; d_gene: TRBD1; abundance: few; CDR3aa: CASRADRAANTGELFF; CDR3nt: TGTGCCAGCAGGGCCGACAGGGCCGCGAACACCGGGGAGCTGTTTTTT
v_gene: TRBV30; j_gene: TRBJ1-2; d_gene: -; abundance: -; CDR3aa: CAWSWTDYGYTF; CDR3nt: TGTGCCTGGAGTTGGACAGACTATGGCTACACCTTC
v_gene: TRBV25-1; j_gene: TRBJ2-1; d_gene: TRBD2; abundance: few; CDR3aa: CASSDRTRGEQFF; CDR3nt: TGTGCCAGCAGTGACAGGACTAGAGGTGAGCAGTTCTTC
v_gene: TRBV28; j_gene: TRBJ2-3; d_gene: -; abundance: -; CDR3aa: CASSSQGSFTDTQYF; CDR3nt: TGTGCCAGCAGTTCTCAGGGGAGTTTCACAGATACGCAGTATTTT
v_gene: TRBV19; j_gene: TRBJ2-1; d_gene: -; abundance: -; CDR3aa: CASSIIQGNYNEQFF; CDR3nt: TGTGCCAGTAGTATTATTCAGGGTAACTACAATGAGCAGTTCTTC
v_gene: TRBV4-1; j_gene: TRBJ1-1; d_gene: -; abundance: -; CDR3aa: CASSQEVTAQTGAFF; CDR3nt: TGCGCCAGCAGCCAAGAAGTTACCGCCCAGACTGGCGCTTTCTTT
v_gene: TRBV5-6; j_gene: TRBJ2-5; d_gene: TRBD2; abundance: -; CDR3aa: CASSLVSSGMGTQYF; CDR3nt: TGTGCCAGCAGCTTGGTGTCTAGCGGGATGGGGACCCAGTACTTC
v_gene: TRBV18; j_gene: TRBJ1-5; d_gene: -; abundance: -; CDR3aa: CASSTDRYQPQHF; CDR3nt: TGTGCCAGCTCAACTGACAGATATCAGCCCCAGCATTTT
v_gene: TRBV5-1; j_gene: TRBJ2-7; d_gene: TRBD1; abundance: once; CDR3aa: CASSLGSGQGVEGEQYF; CDR3nt: TGCGCCAGCAGCTTGGGGAGTGGACAGGGTGTAGAGGGGGAGCAGTACTTC
v_gene: TRBV9; j_gene: TRBJ1-1; d_gene: TRBD1; abundance: -; CDR3aa: CASSATGAGEAFF; CDR3nt: TGTGCCAGCAGCGCCACAGGGGCTGGGGAAGCTTTCTTT
v_gene: TRBV9; j_gene: TRBJ1-6; d_gene: TRBD1; abundance: -; CDR3aa: CASSERQGYNSPLHF; CDR3nt: TGTGCCAGCAGCGAGAGACAGGGGTATAATTCACCCCTCCACTTT
v_gene: TRBV27; j_gene: TRBJ2-7; d_gene: -; abundance: few; CDR3aa: CASSLRGGAYEQYF; CDR3nt: TGTGCCAGCAGTTTAAGGGGCGGGGCCTACGAGCAGTACTTC
v_gene: TRBV5-1; j_gene: TRBJ2-3; d_gene: TRBD2; abundance: once; CDR3aa: CASSFCGGWDPALYTDTQYF; CDR3nt: TGCGCCAGCAGCTTTTGCGGGGGGTGGGACCCGGCTCTTTACACAGATACGCAGTATTTT